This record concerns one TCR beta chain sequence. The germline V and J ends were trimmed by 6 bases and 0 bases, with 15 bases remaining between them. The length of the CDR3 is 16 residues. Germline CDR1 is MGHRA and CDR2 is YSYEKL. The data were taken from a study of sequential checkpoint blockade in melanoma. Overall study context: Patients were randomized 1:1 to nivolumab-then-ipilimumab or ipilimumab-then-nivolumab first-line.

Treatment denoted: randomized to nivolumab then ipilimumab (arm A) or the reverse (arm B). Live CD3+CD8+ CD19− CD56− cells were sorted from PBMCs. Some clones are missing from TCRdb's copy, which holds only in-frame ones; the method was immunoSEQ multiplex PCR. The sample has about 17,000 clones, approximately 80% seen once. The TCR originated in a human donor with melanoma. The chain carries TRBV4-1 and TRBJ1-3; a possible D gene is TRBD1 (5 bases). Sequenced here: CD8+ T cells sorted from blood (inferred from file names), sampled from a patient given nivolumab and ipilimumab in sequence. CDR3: CASRPHKGSSGNTIYF. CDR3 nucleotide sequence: TGCGCCAGCAGACCCCATAAGGGGTCCTCTGGAAACACCATATATTTT.